The rows below give T cell receptor beta chains drawn from one sample of a study of T cell clones after liver transplantation. Produced via immunoSEQ multiplex PCR; TCRdb's table is partial and in-frame only. The table includes approximately 100,000 clones, about 86% detected once. Sequencing was performed on CD4+ T cells from blood, taken approximately 43 months after liver transplant. The receptors were gathered from a human patient who received a liver transplant. Some T cells may arise from the graft donor. Both conserved end residues are part of each CDR3. The order of the fields is CDR3 protein, CDR3 DNA, CDR3 length, J gene, V gene, D gene, clone size. D genes are given only for firm matches. A row's size may be missing; if present it is once, few, many or a size class.

cdr3_aa: CASSLSSTPLNTGELFF
cdr3_nt: TGTGCCAGCAGTTTATCGAGTACACCACTCAACACCGGGGAGCTGTTTTTT
cdr3_length: 17
j_call: TRBJ2-2
v_call: TRBV27
d_call: -
clone_size: -

cdr3_aa: CASSPTGQITYEQYF
cdr3_nt: TGTGCCAGCAGTCCGACGGGACAGATAACCTACGAGCAGTACTTC
cdr3_length: 15
j_call: TRBJ2-7
v_call: TRBV27
d_call: TRBD1
clone_size: once

cdr3_aa: CASSFGHQPQHF
cdr3_nt: TGTGCCAGCAGCTTCGGCCATCAGCCCCAGCATTTT
cdr3_length: 12
j_call: TRBJ1-5
v_call: TRBV7-2
d_call: -
clone_size: -

cdr3_aa: CASVSGAGTEAFF
cdr3_nt: TGTGCCAGCGTCTCGGGGGCAGGCACTGAAGCTTTCTTT
cdr3_length: 13
j_call: TRBJ1-1
v_call: TRBV28
d_call: -
clone_size: -

cdr3_aa: CASSLGQDAYGYTF
cdr3_nt: TGTGCCAGCAGCCTCGGACAGGATGCCTATGGCTACACCTTC
cdr3_length: 14
j_call: TRBJ1-2
v_call: TRBV7-2
d_call: TRBD1
clone_size: once

cdr3_aa: CASSQQGHSNQPQHF
cdr3_nt: TGTGCCAGCTCACAACAGGGCCATAGCAATCAGCCCCAGCATTTT
cdr3_length: 15
j_call: TRBJ1-5
v_call: TRBV18
d_call: -
clone_size: -

cdr3_aa: CASSFGGATTRQETQYF
cdr3_nt: TGTGCCAGCAGCTTTGGAGGGGCAACGACACGACAAGAGACCCAGTACTTC
cdr3_length: 17
j_call: TRBJ2-5
v_call: TRBV5-8
d_call: -
clone_size: -

cdr3_aa: CASSFVSRGGEQYF
cdr3_nt: TGTGCCAGCAGTTTTGTTTCGAGGGGTGGCGAGCAGTACTTC
cdr3_length: 14
j_call: TRBJ2-7
v_call: TRBV28
d_call: -
clone_size: -

cdr3_aa: CASSLGSTVYEQYF
cdr3_nt: TGTGCCAGCAGCTTAGGTTCAACCGTGTACGAGCAGTACTTC
cdr3_length: 14
j_call: TRBJ2-7
v_call: TRBV7-2
d_call: -
clone_size: -

cdr3_aa: CASSEALRGPHF
cdr3_nt: TGTGCCAGCAGTGAAGCGCTTCGAGGGCCCCACTTC
cdr3_length: 12
j_call: TRBJ2-5
v_call: TRBV6-5
d_call: -
clone_size: -

cdr3_aa: CASSLLSGRALDEQYF
cdr3_nt: TGTGCCAGCAGCTTGTTGAGCGGGAGGGCCCTGGACGAGCAGTACTTC
cdr3_length: 16
j_call: TRBJ2-7
v_call: TRBV5-8
d_call: TRBD2
clone_size: -

cdr3_aa: CAGGAGVEQFF
cdr3_nt: TGTGCCGGGGGGGCAGGCGTTGAGCAGTTCTTC
cdr3_length: 11
j_call: TRBJ2-1
v_call: TRBV6-6
d_call: -
clone_size: -

cdr3_aa: CASSKTGAASYNEQFF
cdr3_nt: TGTGCCAGTAGTAAGACAGGGGCCGCATCCTACAATGAGCAGTTCTTC
cdr3_length: 16
j_call: TRBJ2-1
v_call: TRBV19
d_call: TRBD1
clone_size: -

cdr3_aa: CASSKEGGDHQPQHF
cdr3_nt: TGCGCCAGCAGCAAGGAAGGGGGCGATCATCAGCCCCAGCATTTT
cdr3_length: 15
j_call: TRBJ1-5
v_call: TRBV5-1
d_call: TRBD1
clone_size: few

cdr3_aa: CAISGGGQPQHF
cdr3_nt: TGTGCCATCAGTGGAGGGGGCCAGCCCCAGCATTTT
cdr3_length: 12
j_call: TRBJ1-5
v_call: TRBV10-3
d_call: TRBD1
clone_size: -